The clone carrying this TCR beta chain was seen more than once but under ten times. This record comes from a study of blood T cell repertoires in COVID-19. Whole-study context: Sample material is recorded as cDNA or gDNA derived from T cells, B-cell-depleted T cells, or PBMCs.

TCRdb's copy holds only in-frame clones and misses some; the assay was immunoSEQ multiplex PCR. The sample holds about 96,000 clones, 70% to 85% seen once. The CDR3 runs 14 residues. Between the trimmed V and J ends, which lost 6 bases and 2 bases, there was a span of 13 bases. Germline CDR1 is SNHLY and CDR2 is FYNNEI. Sequencing input: peripheral blood. This chain uses TRBV2 with TRBJ1-1; D is perhaps TRBD1 (5 bases). This TCR came from a woman in her sixties with acute or convalescent COVID-19. The CDR3 region is CASSLWGGNTEAFF. Here the CDR3 DNA reads TGTGCCAGCAGCCTCTGGGGCGGTAACACTGAAGCTTTCTTT.